Sequencing of this T cell receptor (beta chain) was carried out in a study of memory B cells and T cells in multiple sclerosis. A note on this clone: Its cognate antigen is unknown.

Study-level points and caveats: Normalization was needed because clone-set size differences affected shared clonotype counts.

There are 14 residues in the CDR3. Germline values: CDR1 SGHNT, CDR2 YYREEE (reference sequence). The V gene end was trimmed by 4 bases and the J gene end by 6 bases; junction bases not matched to a gene: 6. Separate sequencing covered autoproliferating (CFSE-dim) and non-proliferating (CFSE-high) T cells from stimulus-free culture. 5x10^7 CFSE-labeled PBMCs were cultured six to eight days unstimulated, then replicate wells were pooled. The PBMCs received around 0.55 uM CFSE and serum-free culture with no added stimuli. Repertoires were generated with immunoSEQ multiplex PCR, while TCRdb's copy carries only in-frame clones and drops some. Here the sample spans 35,000 to 55,000 clones, about 80% being singletons.

This TCR was sampled from a human donor with multiple sclerosis. What was sequenced was PBMCs from blood kept in culture. This chain connects TRBV5-4 to TRBJ2-1; 8 nucleotides line up with TRBD2. CDR3 amino acids: CASSGGLESNEQFF. CDR3 in DNA: TGTGCCAGCAGCGGGGGACTAGAATCCAATGAGCAGTTCTTC.